Presented here are 29 T cell receptor beta chains from one specimen sequenced in a study of T cells after yellow fever vaccination. A single record per CDR3 protein comes from TCRdb applying MiXCR to the 5' RACE reads. Among over 300,000 distinct CDR3 sequences listed, roughly 4% were seen once. Source: PBMCs, taken 5 days after the yellow fever booster vaccination. The receptors shown here come from a man between 18 and 35 years old who received the YFV17D yellow fever vaccine.

The table lists this clonotype with many counts. The V call is TRBV15, the J call TRBJ1-2; 7 nucleotides line up with TRBD1. The CDR3 is 13 amino acids. J gave up 4 bases and V 3 bases, and 2 bases lay outside the gene matches. CDR1 LNHNV and CDR2 YYDKDF come from the germline V gene (reference sequence). The CDR3 DNA sequence: TGTGCCACCAGCAGGGGACAGACCTATGGCTACACCTTC. It translates to CATSRGQTYGYTF. Full variable domain (remainder filled in from reference TRBV15 and TRBJ1-2): DAMVIQNPRYQVTQFGKPVTLSCSQTLNHNVMYWYQQKSSQAPKLLFHYYDKDFNNEADTPDNFQSRRPNTSFCFLDIRSPGLGDTAMYLCATSRGQTYGYTFGSGTRLTVV.

This clonotype was observed a few times. V gene TRBV3-1 combines with J gene TRBJ2-1, with 8 bases fitting TRBD2. Germline values: CDR1 LGHDT, CDR2 YNNKEL (reference sequence). The CDR3 has 18 residues. Germline trimming cut 4 bases from V and 1 base from J; bases unmatched to any gene: 12. The CDR3 region has the DNA TGTGCCAGCAGCCTCTGGAGTAGCGGGGATGGGTCCTACAATGAGCAGTTCTTC. It encodes CASSLWSSGDGSYNEQFF.

The chain carries TRBV19 and TRBJ2-3, with a possible D match to TRBD1 (6 bases). Germline-derived CDR1 and CDR2 are LNHDA and SQIVND (reference sequence). The CDR3 contains 17 residues. V lost 6 bases, J lost 6 bases, and 25 bases lay in between. CDR3 in DNA: TGTGCCAGTAGCCTACCTCCCGGGACAACATCTGTGGATACGCAGTATTTT. Translation gives CASSLPPGTTSVDTQYF.

In its sample, this clonotype was seen a few times. The chain carries TRBV5-1 and TRBJ2-7, with D possibly TRBD1 on 6 matching bases. V was pared by 0 bases and J by 7 bases, with 14 bases between. CDR3 length equals 14 residues. In germline, CDR1 is SGHRS, CDR2 YFSETQ. In DNA, the CDR3 is TGCGCCAGCAGCTTGGGGGATTCCGGACAGGAGCAGTACGTC. Translated: CASSLGDSGQEQYV.

This clonotype was seen only a few times. V usage is TRBV20-1 and J usage is TRBJ1-1; 7 nucleotides agree with TRBD1. Per germline, CDR1 DFQATT and CDR2 SNEGSKA (reference sequence). The CDR3 is 13 residues long. The V segment lost 6 bases and the J segment 1 base; nucleotides outside the gene matches: 5. CDR3 residues: CSARGQPNTEAFF. The CDR3 DNA is TGCAGTGCGCGGGGACAGCCGAACACTGAAGCTTTCTTT.

This chain joins TRBV10-3 and TRBJ2-3, with a tentative D call TRBD2 (7 bases). Germline assignment: CDR1 ENHRY and CDR2 SYGVKD. With 9 bases removed from V and 6 bases from J, the gap between germline ends came to 19 bases. CDR3 length equals 14 residues. The CDR3 DNA is TGTGCCATGAGGGGGGGGGGCCGGATGGATACGCAGTATTTT. Amino acids: CAMRGGGRMDTQYF.

This clonotype was detected ten times or more. The rearrangement joins TRBV2 to TRBJ1-1; D is uncertain. Per germline, CDR1 SNHLY and CDR2 FYNNEI. The CDR3 totals 14 residues. V gave up 4 bases and J gave up 0 bases, with 9 bases separating them. CDR3 in amino acids: CASSVGLMNTEAFF. The DNA of the CDR3 is TGTGCCAGCAGTGTTGGCCTCATGAACACTGAAGCTTTCTTT.

The J gene is TRBJ2-7, the V gene TRBV6-5; tentatively, D is TRBD2 (6 bases). This CDR3 spans 14 amino acids. CDR1 and CDR2 from the germline V gene are MNHEY and SVGAGI. Trimming removed 4 bases from V and 2 bases from J, with 12 bases in between. In DNA form, the CDR3 reads TGTGCCAGCAGTTTGGCGGGGATTCCCTACGAGCAGTACTTC. Amino acid sequence: CASSLAGIPYEQYF.

This clonotype was counted between two and nine times. This chain connects TRBV6-1 to TRBJ1-6; no definite D call. The CDR3 has 18 amino acids. V lost 3 bases, J lost 0 bases, and 15 bases lay in between. The germline V gene encodes CDR1 MNHNS and CDR2 SASEGT. CDR3 sequence (DNA): TGTGCCAGCAGTGACGTGGACTCTAGGAGCTCCTATAATTCACCCCTCCACTTT. Residues: CASSDVDSRSSYNSPLHF.

V usage is TRBV10-3 and J usage is TRBJ2-3, with 9 bases that match TRBD2. Germline V gene sequence: CDR1 ENHRY, CDR2 SYGVKD. Trimming cost V 8 bases and J 1 base; bases outside gene matches: 4. The CDR3 length is 14 residues. CDR3 residues: CAIDSGGRTDTQYF. CDR3 coding DNA: TGTGCCATCGATAGCGGGGGCCGCACAGATACGCAGTATTTT.

The V gene is TRBV7-6, the J gene TRBJ2-1; TRBD1 aligns across 7 bases. The CDR3 is 12 amino acids. The J segment lost 9 bases and the V segment lost 6 bases, leaving 5 bases of the junction unmatched. Germline CDR1 and CDR2: SGHVS and FNYEAQ. The CDR3 DNA sequence: TGTGCCAGCAGGGCAGGGGGTATTGAGCAGTTCTTC. It codes for CASRAGGIEQFF.

This clonotype showed up just a few times. The chain recombines TRBV12-3 or TRBV12-4 with TRBJ1-5; D remains unclear. The CDR3 loop spans 13 amino acids. V was pared by 1 base and J by 11 bases, with 12 bases between. The CDR3 coding sequence is TGTGCCAGCAGTTTAGGGACGCTATCGGCCCAGCATTTT. It is translated as CASSLGTLSAQHF.

J is TRBJ2-6 and V is TRBV4-1; D remains ambiguous. There are 15 residues in the CDR3. Germline CDR1 reads MGHRA; CDR2 reads YSYEKL. The V gene lost 2 bases and the J gene lost 0 bases, with 5 bases spanning the gap. The CDR3 DNA sequence: TGCGCCAGCAGCCAACTCTCCTCTGGGGCCAACGTCCTGACTTTC. Translation: CASSQLSSGANVLTF.

The chain carries TRBV12-3 or TRBV12-4 and TRBJ2-4; the D gene is possibly TRBD2 (5 bases). The CDR3 runs 12 residues. The ends were cut back, 3 bases at V and 6 bases at J, with 6 bases in the middle. The CDR3 reads CASSFGRNIQYF. CDR3 bases: TGTGCCAGCAGTTTTGGGAGAAACATTCAGTACTTC.

This clonotype turned up a few times. This chain connects TRBV5-5 to TRBJ2-7; 8 bases match TRBD2. This CDR3 comprises 17 residues. CDR1 is SGHKS, CDR2 YYEKEE, per germline (reference sequence). The J segment lost 3 bases and the V segment lost 7 bases, leaving 18 bases of the junction unmatched. CDR3 loop: CASALAPAAAGGYEQYF. In DNA, the CDR3 is TGTGCCAGCGCCTTAGCCCCCGCGGCGGCGGGGGGCTACGAGCAGTACTTC.

A few counts support this clonotype. The chain couples TRBV6-1 to TRBJ1-5, with D uncertain. Trimming cost V 3 bases and J 1 base, with 7 bases left between them. Germline V CDR1 and CDR2: MNHNS, SASEGT. This CDR3 region has 14 residues. For the CDR3, the DNA is TGTGCCAGCAGTGAGTTATGGAGCAATCAGCCCCAGCATTTT. It encodes CASSELWSNQPQHF.

This clonotype was detected only a few times. The V call is TRBV5-1, the J call TRBJ2-7; 9 bases match TRBD2. CDR1 is SGHRS and CDR2 is YFSETQ in the germline V gene. Trimming at V came to 6 bases and at J to 5 bases, leaving 9 bases not matched to a gene. CDR3 size: 14 residues. The CDR3 loop is CASKRGGGADEQYF. The CDR3 nucleotides are TGCGCCAGCAAACGAGGCGGGGGGGCCGACGAGCAGTACTTC.

The gene calls are TRBV7-9 and TRBJ2-2; either TRBD1 or TRBD2 may supply D (6 bases each). The CDR3 sequence is 15 residues long. V was clipped by 4 bases and J by 2 bases, with 11 bases between them. CDR1 is SEHNR, CDR2 FQNEAQ, per germline (reference sequence). The CDR3: CASSSGDTNTGELFF. The CDR3 DNA is TGTGCCAGCAGCTCGGGGGACACCAACACCGGGGAGCTGTTTTTT.

This clonotype was observed many times. This chain joins TRBV18 and TRBJ2-5; D is perhaps TRBD2 (6 bases). Per the germline V gene, CDR1 is KGHSH and CDR2 is LQKENI. Trimming removed 2 bases from V and 5 bases from J, with 15 bases in between. CDR3 length equals 15 residues. DNA for the CDR3: TGTGCCAGCTCACCATACGCGGGGCCTACGGAGACCCAGTACTTC. It is translated as CASSPYAGPTETQYF.

This sequence joins TRBV6-4 and TRBJ2-7; a possible D gene is TRBD1 (6 bases). The germline V and J ends were trimmed by 3 bases and 0 bases, with 9 bases remaining between them. From germline, CDR1 is MRHNA and CDR2 SNTAGT. This CDR3 has 14 residues. The CDR3 spells CASSERGFSYEQYF. The DNA of the CDR3 is TGTGCCAGCAGTGAGAGGGGGTTCTCCTACGAGCAGTACTTC.

The chain is built from TRBV7-2 and TRBJ1-1; D unclear. Germline assignment: CDR1 SGHTA and CDR2 FQGNSA. Trimming removed 5 bases at V and 4 bases at J, with 17 bases between. The CDR3 extends over 15 amino acids. The CDR3 loop is CASSRGFQRGTEAFF. CDR3 nucleotides: TGTGCCAGCAGCCGCGGATTTCAGAGAGGCACTGAAGCTTTCTTT.

The table lists this clonotype with a few counts. This sequence joins TRBV7-2 and TRBJ1-2; 7 bases are a match to TRBD1. Germline CDR1 is SGHTA and CDR2 is FQGNSA. With 5 bases clipped from V and 7 bases from J, the junction kept 13 bases outside the gene matches. CDR3 length: 15 amino acids. The CDR3 coding sequence is TGTGCCAGCAGCGCACGACAGGGTGGCTTTGGTGGCTACACCTTC. The encoded protein is CASSARQGGFGGYTF.

The chain carries TRBV6-6 and TRBJ2-2; D call uncertain. The CDR3 totals 11 residues. The germline V gene has CDR1 MNHNY and CDR2 SVGAGI (reference sequence). V lost 6 bases to trimming and J lost 5 bases, with 4 bases between them. This CDR3 reads CASRRTGELFF. The CDR3 DNA sequence: TGTGCCAGCAGGAGAACCGGGGAGCTGTTTTTT.

This clonotype showed up just a few times. The chain uses TRBV5-8 and TRBJ1-2; TRBD1 is a possible D gene (5 bases). V was pared by 3 bases and J by 0 bases, with 15 bases between. This CDR3 comprises 16 residues. Germline CDR1 and CDR2: SGHTS and YDEGEE. In DNA, the CDR3 is TGTGCCAGCAGCTGGGGAGGCGGGGGAGCTAACTATGGCTACACCTTC. Amino acids: CASSWGGGGANYGYTF.

This clonotype has at least ten counts. This sequence joins TRBV5-6 and TRBJ2-1; D may be TRBD1 (6 bases). The germline CDR1 and CDR2 sequences are SGHDT and YYEEEE. The germline V and J ends were trimmed by 2 bases and 0 bases, with 9 bases remaining between them. CDR3 length: 15 amino acids. CDR3 DNA: TGTGCCAGCAGCTTTGGGGGCTACTCCTACAATGAGCAGTTCTTC. Translation gives CASSFGGYSYNEQFF.

This clonotype was recorded at least ten times. The chain carries TRBV9 and TRBJ1-4; 7 bases fit TRBD1. The CDR3 sequence is 15 residues long. Germline CDR1 reads SGDLS; CDR2 reads YYNGEE. Unmatched junction bases numbered 6, after V lost 0 bases and J lost 7 bases. The CDR3 DNA is TGTGCCAGCAGCGTAGCACAGGGGCTCGGTGAAAAACTGTTTTTT. Protein sequence: CASSVAQGLGEKLFF.

The CDR3 DNA is TGTGCCAGCAGCCAAGGAGGAGTGAACACTGAAGCTTTCTTT. Protein sequence: CASSQGGVNTEAFF. The J gene is TRBJ1-1, the V gene TRBV4-2; the D is unclear. Germline values: CDR1 LGHNA, CDR2 YNFKEQ. V lost 1 base and J lost 0, with 6 bases in between. This CDR3 region has 14 residues.

The sample holds many counts of this clonotype. The DNA of the CDR3 is TGCAGTGCTAGAGTTCCGGGGATCTCTGGAAAACTGTTTTTT. Its translation: CSARVPGISGKLFF. The chain uses TRBV20-1 and TRBJ1-4; D remains ambiguous. The CDR3 runs 14 residues. The germline gives CDR1 DFQATT, CDR2 SNEGSKA (reference sequence). Trimming removed 1 base at V and 10 bases at J, with 16 bases between.

The chain employs TRBV27 and TRBJ2-7, with D maybe TRBD2 (5 bases). V gave up 4 bases and J gave up 1 base, with 11 bases separating them. Germline V CDR1 and CDR2: MNHEY, SMNVEV (reference sequence). The CDR3 covers 14 residues. The CDR3 bases are TGTGCCAGCAGTTCAAGACGGGATTCCTACGAGCAGTACGTC. It specifies CASSSRRDSYEQYV.